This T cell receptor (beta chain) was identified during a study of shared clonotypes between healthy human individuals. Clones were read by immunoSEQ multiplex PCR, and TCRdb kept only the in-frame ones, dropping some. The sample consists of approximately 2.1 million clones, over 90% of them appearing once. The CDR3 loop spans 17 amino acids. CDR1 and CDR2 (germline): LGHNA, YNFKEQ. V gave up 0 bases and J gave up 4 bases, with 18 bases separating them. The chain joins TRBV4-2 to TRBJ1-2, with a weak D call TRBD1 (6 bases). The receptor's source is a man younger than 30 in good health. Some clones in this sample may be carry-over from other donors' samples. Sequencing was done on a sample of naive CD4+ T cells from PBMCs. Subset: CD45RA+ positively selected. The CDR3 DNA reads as TGTGCCAGCAGCCAAGAAAGCTCTTACAGGGACCCCTATGGCTACACCTTC. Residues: CASSQESSYRDPYGYTF.